This TCR beta chain was sequenced for a study of cytomegalovirus exposure and HLA in healthy donors. Trimming removed 3 bases at V and 4 bases at J, with 9 bases between. This CDR3 has 13 residues. The germline gives CDR1 SGHTA, CDR2 FQGTGA. Primers included in the PCR were 60 Vbeta and 13 Jbeta primers. Assay: immunoSEQ multiplex PCR; the TCRdb copy retains only in-frame clones and omits some. Counted here are around 200,000 clones, 80% occurring once; the ten biggest clones make up approximately 6.3%. The chain couples TRBV7-3 to TRBJ1-1; tentative D call: TRBD1 (5 bases). The TCR originated in a man aged 40-49 years in good health and CMV-seropositive. The sample taken for sequencing was PBMCs. In DNA form, the CDR3 reads TGTGCCAGCAGCTTCTGGGGGGGCACTGAAGCTTTCTTT. Protein: CASSFWGGTEAFF.